This entry concerns a single T cell receptor beta chain. Antigen specificity is unknown. Only in-frame clones appear in the TCRdb table, and some are missing; sequencing was by immunoSEQ multiplex PCR. The sample shows 60,000 to 85,000 clones, 85% of them seen only once. The CDR3 totals 16 residues. The germline gives CDR1 SEHNR, CDR2 FQNEAQ (reference sequence). The junction had 8 bases not matched to a gene; V was cut back by 5 bases and J by 2 bases. This sample is drawn from a study of a mutant IDH1 vaccine in newly diagnosed glioma. Study overall: The vaccination schedule gave patients eight doses in weeks 1, 3, 5, 7, 11, 15, 19 and 23. Patients had received radiotherapy, temozolomide, or both previously, most receiving both. Vaccine administration was initiated 4-6 weeks following radiotherapy alone, or with temozolomide cycles.

This sample's time point: week 23, last vaccination. Topical imiquimod was applied with each vaccine dose, which held 300 ug of mutant IDH1 20-mer peptide. This TCR derives from a woman in her forties or fifties with glioma. J is TRBJ2-5 and V is TRBV7-9, with 10 bases identical to TRBD1. The source was PBMCs, collected from a glioma patient whose treatment included an IDH1 peptide vaccine. The CDR3 spells CASSLSRDRGQETQYF. The DNA of the CDR3 is TGTGCCAGCAGCCTTAGCCGGGACAGGGGACAAGAGACCCAGTACTTC.